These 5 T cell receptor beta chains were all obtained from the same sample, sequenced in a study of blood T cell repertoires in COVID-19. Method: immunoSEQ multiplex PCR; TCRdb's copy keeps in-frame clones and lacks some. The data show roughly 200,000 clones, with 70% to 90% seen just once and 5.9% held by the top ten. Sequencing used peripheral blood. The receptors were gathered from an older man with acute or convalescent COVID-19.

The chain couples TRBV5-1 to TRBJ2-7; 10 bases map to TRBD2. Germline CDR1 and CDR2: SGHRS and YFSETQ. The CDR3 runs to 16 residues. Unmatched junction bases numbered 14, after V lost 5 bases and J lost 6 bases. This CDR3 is CASRLAGTNATSEQYV. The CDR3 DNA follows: TGCGCCAGCAGACTAGCGGGAACCAACGCAACCTCCGAGCAGTACGTC.

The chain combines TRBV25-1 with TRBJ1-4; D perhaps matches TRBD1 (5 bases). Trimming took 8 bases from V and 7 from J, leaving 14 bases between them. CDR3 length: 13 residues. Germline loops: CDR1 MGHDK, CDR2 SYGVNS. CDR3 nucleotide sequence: TGTGCCAGCCATCTCGGGAGGGGTGAAAAACTGTTTTTT. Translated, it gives CASHLGRGEKLFF.

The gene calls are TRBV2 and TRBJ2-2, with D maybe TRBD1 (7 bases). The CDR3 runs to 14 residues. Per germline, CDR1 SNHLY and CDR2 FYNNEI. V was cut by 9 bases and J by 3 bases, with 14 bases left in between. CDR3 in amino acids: CARGGGMYTGELFF. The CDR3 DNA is TGTGCCAGAGGGGGCGGGATGTACACCGGGGAGCTGTTTTTT.

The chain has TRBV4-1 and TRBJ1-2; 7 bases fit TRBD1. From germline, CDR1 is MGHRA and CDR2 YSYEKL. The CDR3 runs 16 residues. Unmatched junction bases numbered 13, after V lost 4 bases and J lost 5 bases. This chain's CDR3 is CASSRGDTGDLYGYTF. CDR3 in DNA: TGCGCCAGCAGCCGGGGTGATACAGGGGACCTATATGGCTACACCTTC.

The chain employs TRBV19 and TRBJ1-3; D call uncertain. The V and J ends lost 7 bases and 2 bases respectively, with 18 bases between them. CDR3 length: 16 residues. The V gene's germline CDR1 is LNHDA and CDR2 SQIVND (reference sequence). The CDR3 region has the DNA TGTGCCAGTATCCCAAGGAGGCAGAGCACTGGAAACACCATATATTTT. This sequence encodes CASIPRRQSTGNTIYF.